Listed below are T cell receptor beta chains from one sample, sequenced in a study of identical twins. TCRdb re-called the 5' RACE reads with MiXCR, one entry per CDR3 protein. The repertoire holds hundreds of thousands of distinct CDR3 sequences, with about 7% as singletons. In addition, the sample was reused for a study of yellow fever vaccine responses in identical twins.

Sequencing was performed on memory (CD45RO+) T cells sorted from blood. These receptors came from a woman aged 18-29 years in good health. CDR3s include the opening cysteine and the closing phenylalanine or tryptophan.

V gene,J gene,CDR3 protein
TRBV7-8,TRBJ2-1,CASSPITGWGNEQFF
TRBV15,TRBJ2-7,CATSNRAGGREQYF
TRBV27,TRBJ2-7,CASRRQGDFYEQYF
TRBV9,TRBJ2-2,CASGGNANTGELFF
TRBV5-1,TRBJ2-7,CASSWGLAGLDEQYF
TRBV12-3/TRBV12-4,TRBJ1-1,CASSLGLNTEAFF
TRBV12-3/TRBV12-4,TRBJ2-7,CASSLEYTRVDEQYF
TRBV29-1,TRBJ2-1,CSGEGLGSLNEQFF
TRBV6-1,TRBJ2-1,CASSEAGTGFYNEQFF
TRBV12-3/TRBV12-4,TRBJ1-2,CASSLGAYGYTF
TRBV29-1,TRBJ2-5,CSVTLGGGVKETQYF
TRBV5-1,TRBJ2-1,CASRSGGANPYNEQFF
TRBV14,TRBJ2-2,CASSQWGSTAGELFF
TRBV12-3/TRBV12-4,TRBJ2-3,CASSSHTDTQYF
TRBV12-3/TRBV12-4,TRBJ1-1,CASTFTRDTEAFF
TRBV19,TRBJ2-1,CASARVSKNNEQFF
TRBV28,TRBJ2-1,CASSRPWDRVNNEQFF
TRBV6-4,TRBJ2-3,CASSDSAGGPDTQYF
TRBV10-3,TRBJ1-1,CAISDGPNTEAFF
TRBV5-1,TRBJ2-5,CASSLWGKQETQYF
TRBV9,TRBJ2-3,CASSSFGLAATDTQYF
TRBV6-5,TRBJ2-3,CASKSGTDTQYF
TRBV6-5,TRBJ1-2,CASSYSGTAYGYTF
TRBV12-3/TRBV12-4,TRBJ1-5,CASTTGTDDQPQHF
TRBV7-9,TRBJ2-2,CASSSQGETGELFF
TRBV9,TRBJ2-1,CASSVGVSGLDEQFF
TRBV20-1,TRBJ2-5,CSAGLAGAVEETQYF
TRBV6-2/TRBV6-3,TRBJ1-2,CASGTGVTRLYGYTF
TRBV20-1,TRBJ1-6,CSAPGQNSYNSPLHF
TRBV10-1,TRBJ2-1,CASSERLAGGEQFF
TRBV20-1,TRBJ2-6,CSATSEGPSSGANVLTF
TRBV5-1,TRBJ2-6,CASSTPADSGANVLTF
TRBV12-3/TRBV12-4,TRBJ1-6,CASSPGAGLSSPLHF
TRBV28,TRBJ2-3,CASKVRSGRAVSTDTQYF
TRBV6-5,TRBJ2-1,CASSYSKKNSYNEQFF
TRBV10-3,TRBJ2-5,CAISEGRQTSGGTGTQYF
TRBV11-3,TRBJ2-7,CASSLRLAPYEQYF
TRBV5-1,TRBJ1-2,CASSSGQGMSGYTF
TRBV7-2,TRBJ1-2,CASSLEGHHGYTF
TRBV7-8,TRBJ2-7,CASSLGGGSSYEQYF
TRBV10-2,TRBJ2-7,CASSESFTSGIYEQYF
TRBV7-6,TRBJ2-3,CASSLIPDTQYF
TRBV27,TRBJ2-3,CASSLSRADTQYF
TRBV6-5,TRBJ2-1,CASSYSGQGTYNEQFF
TRBV12-5,TRBJ2-3,CASGPPATDTQYF
TRBV3-1,TRBJ2-5,CASSRGWSGETQYF
TRBV27,TRBJ1-1,CASSLLSRGTVNTEAFF
TRBV20-1,TRBJ1-1,CSAKADGMNTEAFF
TRBV3-1,TRBJ1-1,CASSQAGLGTEAFF
TRBV6-1,TRBJ2-5,CASQPGTSGRETQYF
TRBV10-1,TRBJ2-3,CASSESGTVVNTQYF
TRBV14,TRBJ1-6,CASSQGRNYNSPLHF
TRBV10-2,TRBJ2-3,CASTIGGGGTDTQYF
TRBV10-3,TRBJ2-1,CAISELTTGNEQFF
TRBV5-1,TRBJ2-5,CASSRLGGETQYF
TRBV6-1,TRBJ1-5,CASSEAGSNQPQHF